This T cell receptor (beta chain) was found in a study of persistence of HIV-infected CD4 T cells. Study context: A median of 8 years of suppressive ART preceded sampling. Blood samples, up to roughly 200 mL, came from multiple time points, except a couple of leukapheresis donors sampled once.

Points on this clone: The antigen is undetermined.

Sequencing used immunoSEQ version 4 in survey mode. The data were produced by immunoSEQ multiplex PCR, yet TCRdb's version contains in-frame clones alone and is incomplete. The repertoire includes about 43,000 clones, more than 75% of them detected once, and over 12% sits in the top ten. Germline-derived CDR1 and CDR2 are SGDLS and YYNGEE. J gave up 1 base and V 3 bases, and 2 bases lay outside the gene matches. There are 14 residues in the CDR3. Overlapping HIV-1 Gag 15-mer peptides at approximately 0.91 ug per peptide per mL were used. CD40L-negative CD69-negative CD45RO-high memory CD4+ T cells were sorted as populations depleted of antigen-responding cells. Adults with HIV-1 started suppressive ART while chronically infected.

The specimen was CD4+ T cells sorted from PBMCs after 18-hour stimulation, collected from a patient who received antiretroviral therapy. V gene TRBV9 combines with J gene TRBJ1-2; 8 nucleotides match TRBD1. The sequence was collected from an adult man with HIV who was CMV-seropositive. The CDR3 is CASSGQGNNYGYTF. CDR3 bases: TGTGCCAGCAGCGGACAGGGGAATAACTATGGCTACACCTTC.